This T cell receptor beta chain derives from a study of blood T cells in healthy people across ages. Every sample gave at least 5 micrograms of total RNA when it was extracted. The CDR3 consists of 16 residues. Germline V CDR1 and CDR2: MNHEY, SVGEGT. Trimming took 5 bases from V and 4 from J; bases not matched to a gene: 10. The study's findings and limits: Investigators viewed diversity estimates from one million T cells as underestimates, the study reported. Naive T cell percentage and TCR beta diversity correlated strongly.

Alongside a J-beta primer mix, a sample-barcoded 5' primer served in a second PCR lasting about 7 to 12 cycles. All cDNA molecules were each tagged by a template-switch adaptor with 12 random nucleotides. TCRdb used MiXCR to reprocess the 5' RACE reads, holding one entry per CDR3 protein. Found here are about 780,000 distinct CDR3 sequences, around half of them singletons; the top ten hold approximately 18%. Notes on this clonotype: Its target is not known.

Sequencing input: blood. This chain uses TRBV6-2 or TRBV6-3 with TRBJ1-2; 10 bases are shared with TRBD1. The clonotype comes from an older man in good health. DNA for the CDR3: TGTGCCAGCAGTCCACTCGACAGGGGGCGCGCCTATGGCTACACCTTC. Translating it yields CASSPLDRGRAYGYTF.